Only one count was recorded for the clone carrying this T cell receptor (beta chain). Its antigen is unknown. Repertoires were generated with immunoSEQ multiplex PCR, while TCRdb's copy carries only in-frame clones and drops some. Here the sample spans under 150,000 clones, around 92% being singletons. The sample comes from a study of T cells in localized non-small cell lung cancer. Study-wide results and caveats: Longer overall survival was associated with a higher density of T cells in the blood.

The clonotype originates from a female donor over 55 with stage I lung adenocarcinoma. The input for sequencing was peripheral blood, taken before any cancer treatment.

Written as DNA, the CDR3 is TGTGCCAGCAGTTACTCGATTCTCCACTCTGGAAACACCATATATTTT. Translating gives CASSYSILHSGNTIYF. The chain joins TRBV6-5 to TRBJ1-3; D is unresolved. The CDR3 extends over 16 amino acids. Germline V gene lookup returns CDR1 MNHEY and CDR2 SVGAGI. Trimming took off 0 bases at V and 0 bases at J, with 9 bases between the two ends.